The sequence of this TCR beta chain was determined in a study of T cell responses to AZD1222 COVID-19 vaccine. The assay was immunoSEQ multiplex PCR, and TCRdb's table has in-frame clones only and misses some. Among 90,000 to 120,000 clones listed, approximately 92% were seen once. The sample holds one count of this clone. Antigen specificity is unknown. Study results and limitations: Possibly, clonal diversity was underestimated; donors were largely white British and included more females. Baseline serostatus was positive in only six AZD1222 recipients. Unmutated regions of variants are reportedly targeted by nearly half of spike-specific TCRs. Spike was spanned by vaccine-associated CD4 TCRs, which were dominant at 160-218 and 743-854.

V was trimmed by 3 bases and J by 2 bases, leaving 15 bases between them. Germline CDR1 is SGHDT and CDR2 is YYEEEE. This CDR3 is built from 15 residues. The sample here was peripheral blood, taken 28 days after the second AZD1222 dose. This sequence was found in an adult who received the AZD1222 COVID-19 vaccine. The chain employs TRBV5-6 and TRBJ2-7, with D possibly matching TRBD2 (5 bases). The CDR3 reads CASSSRFEGPYEQYF. CDR3 bases: TGTGCCAGCAGCTCACGATTTGAGGGTCCCTACGAGCAGTACTTC.